Presented here are 18 T cell receptor beta chains from one specimen sequenced in a study of blood T cells in healthy people across ages. The second PCR ran roughly 6 to 11 cycles with a sample-barcoded 5' primer and J-beta primers. Via MiXCR, TCRdb re-called the 5' RACE reads, giving one row per CDR3 protein. Of approximately 1.5 million distinct CDR3 sequences in the sample, 34% were seen once. The sample taken for sequencing was blood. The receptors here all came from a woman in her 30s in good health.

This chain joins TRBV7-9 and TRBJ2-7; D perhaps matches TRBD1 (6 bases). Trimming cost V 1 base and J 12 bases, with 16 bases left between them. Germline V gene data show CDR1 as SEHNR and CDR2 as FQNEAQ (reference sequence). The CDR3 is 13 residues long. CDR3 nucleotide sequence: TGTGCCAGCAGCTTAGGTACCAGGGGCGATCCGTACTTC. Protein sequence: CASSLGTRGDPYF.

The V and J genes are TRBV29-1 and TRBJ2-5, with TRBD1 identical over 9 bases. Trimming at V came to 4 bases and at J to 2 bases, leaving 5 bases not matched to a gene. CDR3 length equals 14 residues. Germline V lookup: CDR1 SQVTM, CDR2 ANQGSEA. The CDR3: CSVVATGGQETQYF. CDR3 coding DNA: TGCAGCGTTGTGGCGACAGGGGGACAAGAGACCCAGTACTTC.

V is TRBV11-2 and J is TRBJ2-4, with 8 bases fitting TRBD1. The J call may be mistaken, given a closer DNA end match to TRBJ2-7. This CDR3 is 15 amino acids long. The germline CDR1 and CDR2 sequences are SGHAT and FQNNGV. The CDR3 region has the DNA TGTGCCAGCAGCGTTAGACAGGGGAGCGGAGACGAGCAGTACTTC. This translates into CASSVRQGSGDEQYF.

This clonotype was observed a few times. V is TRBV25-1 and J is TRBJ1-4; tentatively, D is TRBD1 (5 bases). Germline assignment: CDR1 MGHDK and CDR2 SYGVNS. V gave up 4 bases and J gave up 8 bases, with 17 bases separating them. This CDR3 comprises 15 residues. The CDR3 sequence is CASSGFDSPGEKLFF. DNA for the CDR3: TGTGCCAGCAGTGGTTTTGACAGCCCCGGGGAAAAACTGTTTTTT.

This chain connects TRBV29-1 to TRBJ1-2, with D perhaps matching TRBD1 (5 bases). With 2 bases removed from V and 5 bases from J, the gap between germline ends came to 27 bases. The germline V gene has CDR1 SQVTM and CDR2 ANQGSEA. The CDR3 has 18 amino acids. Here the CDR3 DNA reads TGCAGCGTTGAAACATTAAATTGGGGGGGGATGAGACCTTATGGCTACACCTTC. Its protein product is CSVETLNWGGMRPYGYTF.

This clonotype was seen only a few times. This chain uses TRBV7-9 with TRBJ2-3, with a tentative D call TRBD1 (6 bases). CDR1 and CDR2 (germline): SEHNR, FQNEAQ (reference sequence). CDR3 size: 16 residues. V dropped 5 bases and J dropped 2 bases, with 17 bases sitting between them. The CDR3 DNA is TGTGCCAGCAGCCGTCGTTCGGACAGACCCACAGATACGCAGTATTTT. This gives the protein CASSRRSDRPTDTQYF.

In this sample, this clonotype turned up a few times. V is TRBV29-1 and J is TRBJ2-1, with D unclear. Germline CDR1 reads SQVTM; CDR2 reads ANQGSEA. Trimming took off 6 bases at V and 12 bases at J, with 18 bases between the two ends. This CDR3 has 12 amino acids. For the CDR3, the DNA is TGCAGCGTCATACCAGTGACGGCTGGGCAGTTCTTC. As protein: CSVIPVTAGQFF.

The table lists this clonotype with many counts. The rearrangement joins TRBV7-2 to TRBJ2-7; D is undetermined. The CDR3 loop spans 12 amino acids. In germline, CDR1 is SGHTA, CDR2 FQGNSA. The germline V and J ends were trimmed by 5 bases and 7 bases, with 12 bases remaining between them. The CDR3 sequence is CASSLNWGEQYF. The CDR3 bases are TGTGCCAGCAGCCTTAACTGGGGAGAGCAGTACTTC.

This clonotype turned up a few times. In DNA, the CDR3 is TGTGCCAGCAGTTTAACTCCTAGAAACAATGAGCAGTTCTTC. It codes for CASSLTPRNNEQFF. The gene calls are TRBV27 and TRBJ2-1, with D uncertain. The CDR3 consists of 14 residues. From germline, CDR1 is MNHEY and CDR2 SMNVEV (reference sequence). V was trimmed by 2 bases and J by 5 bases, leaving 10 bases between them.

This clonotype came up a few times. The rearrangement links TRBV29-1 to TRBJ1-1; D uncertain. Per the germline V gene, CDR1 is SQVTM and CDR2 is ANQGSEA. The CDR3 totals 14 residues. V lost 6 bases and J lost 8, with 22 bases in between. CDR3 bases: TGCAGCGTGGGAGGGAGGGTCTACCGAGAAGAAGCTTTCTTT. Protein: CSVGGRVYREEAFF.

V gene TRBV10-1 combines with J gene TRBJ2-5; the match to TRBD2 covers 13 bases. The CDR3 totals 16 residues. V was clipped by 2 bases and J by 3 bases; unmatched bases: 3. In germline, CDR1 is WNHNN, CDR2 SYGVQD (reference sequence). As DNA, the CDR3 is TGCGCCAGCAGTGAGGATGGACTAGCGGGAGAAGAGACCCAGTACTTC. It specifies CASSEDGLAGEETQYF.

This clonotype was found a few times. This chain joins TRBV7-3 and TRBJ2-3, with 11 bases aligning to TRBD2. V was clipped by 3 bases and J by 2 bases; unmatched bases: 7. Per germline, CDR1 SGHTA and CDR2 FQGTGA. This CDR3 spans 17 amino acids. This chain's CDR3 is CASSFREGLADTDTQYF. In nucleotides, the CDR3 is TGTGCCAGCAGCTTCCGCGAGGGACTAGCGGACACAGATACGCAGTATTTT.

Turning to this clonotype: A read error may explain this, as a much larger clone is one base away. This chain connects TRBV20-1 to TRBJ1-2; D might be TRBD1 (6 bases). This CDR3 comprises 13 residues. Trimming took 5 bases from V and 4 from J, leaving 14 bases between them. Per the germline V gene, CDR1 is DFQATT and CDR2 is SNEGSKA (reference sequence). The CDR3, as DNA: TGCAGTGCTCGACAGGCAGGGGCCTATGGCTACACCTTC. It encodes CSARQAGAYGYTF.

The V call is TRBV5-1, the J call TRBJ1-1; D remains unclear. The CDR3 totals 13 residues. V lost 0 bases and J 8 bases, leaving 11 bases between the germline ends. Germline V gives CDR1 SGHRS, CDR2 YFSETQ. CDR3 coding DNA: TGCGCCAGCAGCTTGGCCGGCAGTATCGAAGCTTTCTTT. Encoded protein: CASSLAGSIEAFF. The whole variable domain, remainder taken from reference TRBV5-1 and TRBJ1-1, is KAGVTQTPRYLIKTRGQQVTLSCSPISGHRSVSWYQQTPGQGLQFLFEYFSETQRNKGNFPGRFSGRQFSNSRSEMNVSTLELGDSALYLCASSLAGSIEAFFGQGTRLTVV.

The table lists this clonotype with a count of one. The chain couples TRBV7-3 to TRBJ2-1; TRBD2 matches at 8 bases. Looked up from germline, CDR1 is SGHTA and CDR2 is FQGTGA. CDR3 length: 21 amino acids. The junction had 25 bases not matched to a gene; V was cut back by 5 bases and J by 4 bases. CDR3 amino acids: CASSRTGTRWTRGLTYNEQFF. The CDR3 DNA follows: TGTGCCAGCAGCAGAACCGGGACTAGATGGACTAGGGGTTTGACGTACAATGAGCAGTTCTTC.

The rearrangement joins TRBV3-1 to TRBJ2-5, with 7 bases matching TRBD2. The CDR3 covers 16 residues. Per the germline V gene, CDR1 is LGHDT and CDR2 is YNNKEL (reference sequence). The V segment lost 4 bases and the J segment 1 base; nucleotides outside the gene matches: 9. As DNA, the CDR3 is TGTGCCAGCAGCCTCCGCACGGGAGGCCCCCAAGAGACCCAGTACTTC. Translated: CASSLRTGGPQETQYF.

In this sample, this clonotype turned up a few times. The rearrangement uses TRBV29-1 and TRBJ1-1; possibly TRBD1 for D (6 bases). Trimming took 6 bases from V and 5 from J, leaving 13 bases between them. CDR1 and CDR2 (germline): SQVTM, ANQGSEA. The CDR3 length is 12 residues. Here the CDR3 DNA reads TGCAGCGTAGACAGGCCGGGGACTGAAGCTTTCTTT. Translated, it gives CSVDRPGTEAFF.

J is TRBJ2-7 and V is TRBV27, with a tentative D call TRBD1 (6 bases). CDR1 MNHEY and CDR2 SMNVEV come from the germline V gene (reference sequence). The CDR3 has 15 amino acids. The ends were cut back, 6 bases at V and 3 bases at J, with 18 bases in the middle. CDR3 region: CASRPTGLGSYEQYF. The DNA of the CDR3 is TGTGCCAGCAGGCCAACAGGGTTAGGTAGCTACGAGCAGTACTTC.